This T cell receptor beta chain was captured by sequencing in a study of OX40 agonist ivuxolimab in advanced cancers. Method: immunoSEQ multiplex PCR; TCRdb's copy keeps in-frame clones and lacks some. Of approximately 40,000 clones listed, approximately 86% are singletons. In its sample, this clone was seen once. The source material was CD4+ or CD8+ T cells sorted from blood, sampled in a trial of the OX40 agonist ivuxolimab. This receptor was taken from an adult with an advanced solid tumor such as melanoma, head and neck, liver or kidney cancer.

The CDR3 region is CASSLGVNNEQYF. The CDR3 nucleotides read TGTGCCAGCAGCTTAGGGGTAAACAACGAGCAGTACTTC. The chain employs TRBV11-2 and TRBJ2-7, with no clear D. The CDR3 is made up of 13 amino acids. CDR1 is SGHAT and CDR2 is FQNNGV in the germline V gene. The V and J ends lost 1 base and 5 bases respectively, with 9 bases between them.